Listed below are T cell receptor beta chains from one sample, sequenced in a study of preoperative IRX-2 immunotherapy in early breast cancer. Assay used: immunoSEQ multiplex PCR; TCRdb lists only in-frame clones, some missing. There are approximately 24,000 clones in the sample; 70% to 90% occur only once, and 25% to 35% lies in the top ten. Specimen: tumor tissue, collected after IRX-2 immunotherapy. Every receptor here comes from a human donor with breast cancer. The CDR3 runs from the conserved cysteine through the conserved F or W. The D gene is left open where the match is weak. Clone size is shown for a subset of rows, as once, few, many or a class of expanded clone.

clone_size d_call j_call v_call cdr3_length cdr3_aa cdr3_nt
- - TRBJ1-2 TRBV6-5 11 CASLDGYGYTF TGTGCCAGCTTAGACGGTTATGGCTACACCTTC
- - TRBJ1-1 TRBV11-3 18 CASSWRSPGRWVGTEAFF TGTGCCAGCAGCTGGCGGAGTCCCGGGAGGTGGGTGGGGACTGAAGCTTTCTTT
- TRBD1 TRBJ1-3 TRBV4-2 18 CASSQERAGGAKRNTIYF TGTGCCAGCAGCCAAGAACGGGCAGGGGGCGCGAAGCGGAACACCATATATTTT
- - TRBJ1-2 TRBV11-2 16 CASTEVGQEGFYGYTF TGTGCCAGCACCGAAGTGGGCCAGGAGGGGTTCTATGGCTACACCTTC
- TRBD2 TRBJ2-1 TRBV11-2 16 CASSFPGTSGYNEQFF TGTGCCAGCAGCTTCCCCGGGACTAGCGGATACAATGAGCAGTTCTTC
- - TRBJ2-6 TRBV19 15 CASTQPLSGANVLTF TGTGCCAGTACCCAACCCCTCTCTGGGGCCAACGTCCTGACTTTC
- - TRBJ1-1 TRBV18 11 CASSLGQEAFF TGTGCCAGCTCACTTGGACAGGAAGCTTTCTTT
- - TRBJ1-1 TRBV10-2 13 CASSPQGRTEAFF TGCGCCAGCAGCCCCCAGGGGAGGACTGAAGCTTTCTTT
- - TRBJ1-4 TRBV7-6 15 CASSGVAGAVEKLFF TGTGCCAGCAGCGGAGTGGCAGGGGCCGTTGAAAAACTGTTTTTT
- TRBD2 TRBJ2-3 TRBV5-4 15 CASRAGTSVTDTQYF TGTGCCAGCAGGGCCGGGACTAGCGTCACAGATACGCAGTATTTT
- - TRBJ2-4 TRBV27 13 CASSPDARGIQYF TGTGCCAGCAGTCCAGACGCGCGGGGCATTCAGTACTTC
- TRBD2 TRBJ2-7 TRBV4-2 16 CASSQALAGNSYEQYF TGTGCCAGCAGCCAAGCTCTAGCGGGGAACTCCTACGAGCAGTACTTC
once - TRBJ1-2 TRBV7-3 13 CASSRGDPYGYTF TGTGCCAGCAGCCGGGGGGACCCCTATGGCTACACCTTC
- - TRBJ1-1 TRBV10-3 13 CAIKSGQNTEAFF TGTGCCATCAAGTCAGGACAGAACACTGAAGCTTTCTTT
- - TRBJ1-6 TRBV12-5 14 CASGLNRRNSPLHF TGTGCTAGTGGTTTGAACAGGCGAAATTCACCCCTCCACTTT
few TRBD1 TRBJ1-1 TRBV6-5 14 CASSQTGENTEAFF TGTGCCAGCAGTCAAACAGGGGAAAACACTGAAGCTTTCTTT
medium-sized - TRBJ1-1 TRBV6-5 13 CASSLTVNTEAFF TGTGCCAGCAGTCTAACCGTCAACACTGAAGCTTTCTTT
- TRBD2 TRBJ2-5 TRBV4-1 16 CASSPPSGGNQETQYF TGCGCCAGCAGCCCCCCTAGCGGGGGGAATCAAGAGACCCAGTACTTC
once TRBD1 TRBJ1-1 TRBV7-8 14 CASSHRAGGTEAFF TGTGCCAGCAGCCACAGGGCAGGGGGCACTGAAGCTTTCTTT
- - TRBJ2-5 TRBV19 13 CASRKVDGETQYF TGTGCCAGTCGGAAGGTAGATGGGGAGACCCAGTACTTC
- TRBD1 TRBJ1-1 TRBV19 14 CASRTGLLNTEAFF TGTGCCAGTCGGACAGGCTTGCTGAACACTGAAGCTTTCTTT
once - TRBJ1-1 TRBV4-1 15 CASSQDNRPRSGAFF TGCGCCAGCAGCCAAGATAATAGACCCCGTTCAGGAGCTTTCTTT